This TCR beta chain originates from a study of PD-1 blockade in classical Hodgkin lymphoma. Study-level background: The nivolumab dose that patients received was 3 mg/kg, given intravenously every 2 weeks.

Repertoires were generated with immunoSEQ multiplex PCR, while TCRdb's copy carries only in-frame clones and drops some. The profile shows tens of thousands of clones, roughly 65% of them singletons. From germline, CDR1 is SGHTA and CDR2 FQGNSA. Trimming pared 2 bases from V and 0 bases from J, leaving 13 bases between. The CDR3 runs 17 residues. In the case of this clone: Its matching antigen is unknown.

General study findings and limits: The causes of the repertoire differences, possibly disease activity or prior therapy, remain undefined. Lower baseline TCR diversity marked trial partial responders and progressors.

Sample time point: cycle 4 day 1 (C4D1), after 5 to 7 weeks of nivolumab. Every patient was affected by relapse after autologous stem cell transplantation, while exposure to brentuximab vedotin was not uniform. This rearrangement joins TRBV7-2 to TRBJ1-4, with D tentatively TRBD1 (5 bases). This receptor was obtained from a human donor with classical Hodgkin lymphoma. Sample: peripheral blood mononuclear cells (PBMCs), taken before the fourth cycle of nivolumab. CDR3 coding DNA: TGTGCCAGCAGCTTACAGGGACGTTCCGCAACTAATGAAAAACTGTTTTTT. It yields the protein CASSLQGRSATNEKLFF.